The 25 T cell receptor beta chains in this list originate from one sample, sequenced in a study of blood T cell repertoires in COVID-19. Profiled with immunoSEQ multiplex PCR; TCRdb holds only in-frame clones, not every one. The sample contains under 250,000 clones, roughly 84% of which appear only once. Material for sequencing was peripheral blood. These receptors were collected from a man aged 50-59 years with active or convalescent COVID-19.

The V gene is TRBV13, the J gene TRBJ1-5, with a tentative D call TRBD1 (5 bases). The CDR3 is 14 residues long. V lost 4 bases and J lost 0, with 7 bases in between. Looked up from germline, CDR1 is PRHDT and CDR2 is FYEKMQ (reference sequence). The CDR3 region is CASSWGSSNQPQHF. CDR3 nucleotide sequence: TGTGCCAGCAGCTGGGGCAGTAGCAATCAGCCCCAGCATTTT.

The chain employs TRBV5-1 and TRBJ1-2, with 8 bases aligning to TRBD1. V shed 5 bases and J 7 bases; nucleotides not matched to a gene: 7. Germline assignment: CDR1 SGHRS and CDR2 YFSETQ. CDR3 size: 13 residues. The CDR3 region is CASRHPGGPGYTF. CDR3 sequence (DNA): TGCGCCAGCAGACACCCAGGGGGCCCTGGCTACACCTTC.

V usage is TRBV29-1 and J usage is TRBJ1-1; D ambiguous. The CDR3 runs 12 residues. Germline V gene lookup returns CDR1 SQVTM and CDR2 ANQGSEA. Trimming cost V 6 bases and J 2 bases, with 10 bases left between them. The CDR3 DNA reads as TGCAGCGTAGGGAGACCCAACACTGAAGCTTTCTTT. It encodes CSVGRPNTEAFF.

The chain links TRBV2 to TRBJ1-2; D is undetermined. Between the trimmed V and J ends, which lost 1 base and 6 bases, there was a span of 9 bases. The CDR3 contains 13 residues. Germline V gives CDR1 SNHLY, CDR2 FYNNEI. In nucleotides, the CDR3 is TGTGCCAGCAGTGAAGGGCCGAGGGATGGCTACACCTTC. It translates to CASSEGPRDGYTF. Full variable domain (outside the CDR3, taken from reference TRBV2 and TRBJ1-2): EPEVTQTPSHQVTQMGQEVILRCVPISNHLYFYWYRQILGQKVEFLVSFYNNEISEKSEIFDDQFSVERPDGSNFTLKIRSTKLEDSAMYFCASSEGPRDGYTFGSGTRLTVV.

This rearrangement joins TRBV9 to TRBJ1-1, with a possible D match to TRBD1 (6 bases). Per the germline V gene, CDR1 is SGDLS and CDR2 is YYNGEE. Trimming took off 0 bases at V and 3 bases at J, with 12 bases between the two ends. The CDR3 consists of 15 residues. CDR3 in amino acids: CASSVVGARDTEAFF. CDR3 sequence (DNA): TGTGCCAGCAGCGTAGTGGGGGCGCGGGACACTGAAGCTTTCTTT.

The V gene is TRBV21-1, the J gene TRBJ2-7; TRBD1, as called in the table, went unchecked against the DNA. TRBV21-1 is reported as a pseudogene. The CDR3 runs 14 residues. CDR3 in DNA: TGTGCCAGCAGCCCCCTAGACAGTGAATACGAGCAGTACGTC. It specifies CASSPLDSEYEQYV.

J is TRBJ2-7 and V is TRBV28; D is ambiguous. In germline, CDR1 is MDHEN, CDR2 SYDVKM. Trimming took off 4 bases at V and 4 bases at J, with 5 bases between the two ends. CDR3 size: 11 residues. CDR3: CASSSAYEQYF. Written as DNA, the CDR3 is TGTGCCAGCAGTTCCGCGTACGAGCAGTACTTC.

The chain has TRBV18 and TRBJ2-1, with 10 bases lining up with TRBD2. This CDR3 is 17 amino acids long. V dropped 3 bases and J dropped 7; count of bases not matched to a gene: 12. CDR1 is KGHSH, CDR2 LQKENI, per germline. CDR3 loop: CASSPTASSGSLNEQFF. The CDR3 DNA follows: TGTGCCAGCTCACCCACTGCATCTAGCGGGAGTCTTAATGAGCAGTTCTTC.

This chain uses TRBV2 with TRBJ1-1, with D perhaps matching TRBD1 (5 bases). V was cut by 2 bases and J by 10 bases, with 17 bases left in between. Germline loops: CDR1 SNHLY, CDR2 FYNNEI. This CDR3 is 14 amino acids long. Written as DNA, the CDR3 is TGTGCCAGCAGTGAATTTGGGCAGGGACTCGGAGCTTTCTTT. As protein: CASSEFGQGLGAFF.

The V call is TRBV27, the J call TRBJ2-3, with D possibly being TRBD1 (5 bases). The CDR3 has 14 residues. V gave up 2 bases and J gave up 4 bases, with 10 bases separating them. Germline CDR1 is MNHEY and CDR2 is SMNVEV (reference sequence). CDR3 bases: TGTGCCAGCAGTTTAATGGCAGGGCCAGATACGCAGTATTTT. Translation gives CASSLMAGPDTQYF.

The genes are TRBV20-1 and TRBJ2-7; 10 nucleotides agree with TRBD1. The CDR3 extends over 15 amino acids. V lost 3 bases, J lost 6 bases, and 11 bases stayed unmatched. The germline gives CDR1 DFQATT, CDR2 SNEGSKA (reference sequence). CDR3: CSASGVDRGLAEQYV. The CDR3 nucleotides read TGCAGTGCTAGTGGAGTCGACAGGGGGCTAGCCGAGCAGTACGTC.

This clone has only one observation. CDR3: CASSYSSAGIAKNIQYF. The CDR3 DNA sequence: TGTGCCAGCAGTTACTCGAGTGCAGGGATAGCCAAAAACATTCAGTACTTC. This chain uses TRBV6-2 or TRBV6-3 with TRBJ2-4; D is perhaps TRBD1 (5 bases). Trimming left V 0 bases short and J 0 bases short, with 12 bases between. The CDR3 spans 17 residues. Germline V gene lookup returns CDR1 MNHEY and CDR2 SVGEGT.

V usage is TRBV7-9 and J usage is TRBJ2-3, with D possibly being TRBD2 (6 bases). Germline loops: CDR1 SEHNR, CDR2 FQNEAQ (reference sequence). The CDR3 is made up of 14 amino acids. Trimming shortened V by 1 base and J by 4 bases, and 9 bases separated the two germline ends. DNA for the CDR3: TGTGCCAGCAGCTTAGGGTCGGGGGCAGATACGCAGTATTTT. Translation gives CASSLGSGADTQYF.

This chain connects TRBV5-1 to TRBJ2-3, with 7 bases matching TRBD2. The CDR3 has 15 amino acids. Germline CDR1 reads SGHRS; CDR2 reads YFSETQ. V lost 4 bases and J lost 0; bases outside the gene matches: 5. The CDR3 loop reads CASSLLGGSTDTQYF. The CDR3 DNA reads TGCGCCAGCAGCCTCCTCGGGGGGAGCACAGATACGCAGTATTTT.

The CDR3 region has the DNA TGCGCCAGCAGTTTTCAGGGGGCCTATGGCTACACCTTC. Its protein product is CASSFQGAYGYTF. The chain joins TRBV5-1 to TRBJ1-2, with 8 bases that match TRBD1. CDR3 length: 13 residues. Unmatched junction bases numbered 4, after V lost 5 bases and J lost 4 bases. Germline V gene lookup returns CDR1 SGHRS and CDR2 YFSETQ.

V gene TRBV3-1 (or the pseudogene TRBV3-2) combines with J gene TRBJ2-1; 7 nucleotides align to TRBD1. The CDR3 is made up of 18 amino acids. Germline values: CDR1 LGHDT, CDR2 YNNKEL (reference sequence). Trimming at V came to 5 bases and at J to 2 bases, leaving 15 bases not matched to a gene. The DNA for the CDR3 is TGTGCCAGCAGCTATATAGGGACAGCCTGCCCTCCCTACAATGAGCAGTTCTTC. Amino acids: CASSYIGTACPPYNEQFF.

In this sample, this clone turned up once. This chain connects TRBV7-2 to TRBJ2-2; D remains unclear. Germline loops: CDR1 SGHTA, CDR2 FQGNSA. The CDR3 totals 13 residues. Trimming removed 4 bases at V and 7 bases at J, with 10 bases between. The CDR3 DNA reads as TGTGCCAGCAGCTCGCCGTCGGGCGGGGAGCTGTTTTTT. Residues: CASSSPSGGELFF.

The chain combines TRBV6-6 with TRBJ1-5, with a possible D match to TRBD1 (6 bases). The CDR3 is made up of 16 amino acids. Germline V gene data show CDR1 as MNHNY and CDR2 as SVGAGI (reference sequence). Trimming stripped 1 base from V and 0 bases from J, with 10 bases between. The CDR3 DNA sequence: TGTGCCAGCAGTTACTTCGGGACACTTAGCAATCAGCCCCAGCATTTT. Amino acid sequence: CASSYFGTLSNQPQHF.

This chain joins TRBV7-9 and TRBJ2-2; D is possibly TRBD1 (6 bases). The length of the CDR3 is 17 residues. V gave up 3 bases and J gave up 1 base, with 15 bases separating them. Germline CDR1 SEHNR, CDR2 FQNEAQ (reference sequence). The CDR3 sequence: CASSFRGTVENTGELFF. In DNA form, the CDR3 reads TGTGCCAGCAGCTTTAGGGGGACCGTTGAGAACACCGGGGAGCTGTTTTTT.

The chain combines TRBV11-1 with TRBJ2-1, with D possibly matching TRBD1 (6 bases). Germline assignment: CDR1 SGHAT and CDR2 FQDESV (reference sequence). CDR3 length equals 14 residues. With 2 bases removed from V and 7 bases from J, the gap between germline ends came to 12 bases. The CDR3 DNA reads TGTGCCAGCAGCTTACAGGGGTCGGGGAATGAGCAGTTCTTC. This gives the protein CASSLQGSGNEQFF.

CDR3 residues: CASSQDLRGQDTQYF. Written as DNA, the CDR3 is TGTGCCAGCAGCCAAGATCTAAGGGGCCAGGATACGCAGTATTTT. V and J are TRBV4-2 and TRBJ2-3; TRBD1 might be the D (5 bases). Looked up from germline, CDR1 is LGHNA and CDR2 is YNFKEQ. The CDR3 runs 15 residues. Trimming stripped 0 bases from V and 6 bases from J, with 13 bases between.

The chain joins TRBV7-8 to TRBJ2-1; 7 bases line up with TRBD2. The V and J ends lost 5 bases and 5 bases, in that order; junction bases with no gene match: 9. Germline values: CDR1 SGHVS, CDR2 FQNEAQ. The CDR3 is 15 residues long. The DNA of the CDR3 is TGTGCCAGCAGCCGAGGACTAGGACAACACAATGAGCAGTTCTTC. The encoded protein is CASSRGLGQHNEQFF.

The chain has TRBV6-5 and TRBJ2-7; D remains unclear. Germline-derived CDR1 and CDR2 are MNHEY and SVGAGI. Trimming shortened V by 2 bases and J by 4 bases, and 6 bases separated the two germline ends. This CDR3 is built from 12 residues. This CDR3 is CASSYPGYEQYF. The CDR3 DNA follows: TGTGCCAGCAGTTACCCCGGTTACGAGCAGTACTTC.

This rearrangement joins TRBV5-4 to TRBJ2-7, with 7 bases aligning to TRBD1. The V gene's germline CDR1 is SGHNT and CDR2 YYREEE (reference sequence). The CDR3 sequence is 14 residues long. With V trimmed by 5 bases and J by 1 base, 6 bases remained unmatched. The CDR3, as DNA: TGTGCCAGCAGGTCTGACAGGGATTCCTACGAGCAGTACGTC. Translated, it gives CASRSDRDSYEQYV.

The chain employs TRBV5-1 and TRBJ1-2; TRBD1 might be the D (6 bases). CDR1 is SGHRS, CDR2 YFSETQ, per germline. The CDR3 spans 15 residues. Trimming removed 0 bases at V and 8 bases at J, with 17 bases between. The DNA for the CDR3 is TGCGCCAGCAGCTTGGAATCCCCGGGAGGGGGAGGCTACACCTTC. Its protein product is CASSLESPGGGGYTF.